This TCR beta chain was recorded in a study of Graves' ophthalmopathy and Graves' hyperthyroidism. RNA transcripts yielded amplified TCR beta CDR3 regions. HTBI-primed RT-PCR formed the first round, and a multiplex PCR formed the second. TCRdb reprocessed the multiplex PCR reads via MiXCR and lists one record per CDR3 protein. This sample has hundreds of thousands of distinct CDR3 sequences; over 40% occur once, and the top ten carry over 2.5%. The junction had 9 bases not matched to a gene; V was cut back by 6 bases and J by 2 bases. This CDR3 contains 15 residues. CDR1 and CDR2 from the germline V gene are LNHDA and SQIVND (reference sequence). This clonotype showed up many times.

This clonotype was sampled from an adult man with Graves' ophthalmopathy. J is TRBJ1-1 and V is TRBV19; TRBD1 agrees at 7 bases. What was sequenced was peripheral blood. CDR3 in amino acids: CASRVTGTANTEAFF. Here the CDR3 DNA reads TGTGCCAGTAGAGTCACCGGGACAGCAAACACTGAAGCTTTCTTT.